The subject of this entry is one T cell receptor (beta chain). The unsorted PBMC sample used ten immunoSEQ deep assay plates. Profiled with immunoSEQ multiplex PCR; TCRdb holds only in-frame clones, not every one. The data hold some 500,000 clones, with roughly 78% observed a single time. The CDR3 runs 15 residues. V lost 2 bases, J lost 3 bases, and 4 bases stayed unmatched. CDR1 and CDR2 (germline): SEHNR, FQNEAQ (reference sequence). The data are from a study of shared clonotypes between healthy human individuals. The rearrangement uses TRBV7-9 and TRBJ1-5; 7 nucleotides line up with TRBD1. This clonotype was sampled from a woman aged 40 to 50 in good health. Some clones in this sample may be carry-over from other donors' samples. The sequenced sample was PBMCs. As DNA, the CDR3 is TGTGCCAGCAGCTTAATGGGACAGATCAATCAGCCCCAGCATTTT. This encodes CASSLMGQINQPQHF.